This TCR beta chain emerged from a study of response to subunit inactivated influenza vaccine. Whole-study results and caveats: New T cells are recruited in small numbers by each seasonal influenza vaccination, according to the authors' suggestion.

TCRdb analysed the RT-PCR reads with MiXCR anew, one entry per CDR3 protein. Among about 480,000 distinct CDR3 sequences listed, under 15% were seen once. Concerning this clonotype: What it binds is unknown.

The ends were cut back, 8 bases at V and 10 bases at J, with 12 bases in the middle. This CDR3 is 11 amino acids long. Per germline, CDR1 SGHAT and CDR2 FQDESV (reference sequence). The clonotype comes from a man between 45 and 60 years old who received an inactivated influenza vaccine. The chain uses TRBV11-1 and TRBJ2-1; D may correspond to TRBD1 or TRBD2 (6 bases each). This specimen was PBMCs from blood, taken roughly 46 days after vaccination. DNA of the CDR3: TGTGCCAGCTTCAGGGGAGGCGAGCAGTTCTTC. Its protein is CASFRGGEQFF.